The entry below describes one T cell receptor (beta chain). Its antigen is not yet known. No quality values exist for individual bases; no much larger clone is one base distant. The roughly 39 donors, aged 6 to 90 years, were systemically healthy Caucasian individuals from Russia. Around 9.7 milliliters of peripheral blood were collected from each donor into EDTA-treated Vacutainer tubes. Ficoll-Paque density-gradient centrifugation was used to isolate PBMCs, with at least 6 million per sample. Total RNA, at least 5 micrograms per sample, was extracted from PBMCs with Trizol reagent. The percentages of naive CD45RAhigh/CD27high T cells were determined by flow cytometry on a PBMC aliquot from every donor. The germline V gene encodes CDR1 LGHNA and CDR2 YNFKEQ. At the junction V is shortened by 0 bases and J by 10 bases; bases outside the gene matches: 9. The CDR3, cysteine through phenylalanine, is 16 amino acids long. Only the CDR3 part of the read is kept: 48 bases, read in frame from the first base.

This sample is part of a study of blood T cells in healthy people across ages (dated by TCRdb to about 2015). Looking at the study overall: In model experiments, template switching captured roughly one uniquely barcoded TCR beta cDNA molecule for every two T cells. The study measured age-related changes in TCR beta repertoire diversity using deep sequencing normalized with unique cDNA molecular identifiers. Four age groups were formed from the donors: young (average around 15 years), middle-aged (approximately 41), aged (over 55) and long-lived (82). To avoid experimental bias, donors of different ages were spread randomly across the sequencing lanes. Using the same blood draw, the study looked at two additional independent replicas of 1 million unique cDNA reads for two donors, one aged 18 to 30 and the other aged 80 or older.

Library prep was done by 5' RACE. The sequencer was an Illumina HiSeq 2500. The second PCR ran for roughly 7 to 11 cycles and used a J-beta primer mix along with a sample-barcoded 5' primer. A unique molecular identifier was introduced onto each TCR beta cDNA molecule by a template-switch 5' adaptor carrying 12 random nucleotides. Each sample yielded at least 3 million CDR3-containing paired-end reads. First-strand cDNA was synthesized from all RNA with the Mint cDNA synthesis kit, primed by a TRBC-specific oligonucleotide. After uracil-DNA glycosylase treatment, a first 18-cycle PCR used universal primers M1SS and BC2_uni_R on all cDNA. Per the original workflow: Each sample was normalized by randomly selecting 1 million high-quality reads, each carrying a distinct molecular identifier. Instead of being binned into consensus sequences, reads that shared molecular identifiers were thrown out. MiTCR, run with a Q25 quality threshold and the strictest error-elimination algorithm, handled CDR3 identification, clonotype clustering and error correction. A nonparametric unseen species model using Euler transformation provided a lower-bound estimate of total TCR beta diversity. TCRdb passed the public sequencing reads through fastp at Q25 and MiXCR, retaining productive beta sequences. Here each entry gathers all rows of one CDR3 protein and keeps the most common genes and DNA. None of the V and J calls come from the authors' own analysis; TCRdb made them. This sample has about 1.4 million distinct CDR3 sequences in its table, and approximately 59% of those were observed once. Together, the top ten hold over 6.5% of the sample.

General conclusions and limits of the study: Bulk unsorted PBMC profiling prevented conclusive comparison of naive and antigen-experienced compartments. Estimates of total diversity from one million sequenced T cells were regarded as lower bounds and underestimates. The long-lived group showed more naive CD4+ T cells, fewer expanded clones and increased TCR diversity than the aged group, suggesting age selection. A strong correlation was found between observed TCR beta diversity and the percentage of naive T cells measured by flow cytometry. As age increased, observed TCR beta diversity per million T cells dropped in a roughly linear way, and a significant reduction was already evident by age about 40. Donor CMV infection status was unknown, potentially confounding age-related changes in expanded clonotypes.

The chain is assembled from TRBV4-2 and TRBJ2-1, and TRBD2 matches 10 of the central bases. The clonotype was recovered from a man younger than 35 in good health. The sequenced sample consisted of blood. CDR3 loop: CASSQDRASGSWEQFF. The nucleotide sequence reads as follows: TGTGCCAGCAGCCAAGATAGGGCTAGCGGGAGTTGGGAGCAGTTCTTC.